The 3 T cell receptor beta chains presented below share a single source sample, sequenced in a study of identical twins. MiXCR was run by TCRdb on the 5' RACE reads, yielding one entry per CDR3 protein. This sample yields fewer than 650,000 distinct CDR3 sequences, of which approximately 10% are seen a single time; roughly 3% belongs to the top ten. These data were also filed under a second study, of yellow fever vaccine responses in identical twins.

The sequenced sample was PBMCs. All receptors come from a woman younger than 35 in good health.

The V and J genes are TRBV20-1 and TRBJ2-7, with D perhaps matching TRBD1 (7 bases). V dropped 3 bases and J dropped 1 base, with 13 bases sitting between them. CDR3 length: 14 residues. Germline lookup yields CDR1 DFQATT and CDR2 SNEGSKA (reference sequence). In DNA, the CDR3 is TGCAGTGCTAGGGGGGGACAGACATCCTACGAGCAGTACTTC. Translation gives CSARGGQTSYEQYF.

This clonotype was observed at least ten times. The rearrangement uses TRBV7-9 and TRBJ1-2; 7 bases fit TRBD1. CDR1 SEHNR and CDR2 FQNEAQ come from the germline V gene (reference sequence). After removal of 4 bases from V and 3 bases from J, the junction contained 2 bases not matched to a gene. This CDR3 has 13 amino acids. CDR3 region: CASSSTGDYGYTF. CDR3 nucleotides: TGTGCCAGCAGCTCCACAGGGGACTATGGCTACACCTTC.

This clonotype was picked up a small number of times. CDR3 nucleotides: TGTGCCAGCAGCGACGGGACAGGCGCGGAGGGAACCCAGTACTTC. Translating it yields CASSDGTGAEGTQYF. The chain has TRBV7-9 and TRBJ2-5, with TRBD1 matching 8 bases. J was trimmed by 8 bases and V by 5 bases; bases with no gene match: 13. Germline V lookup: CDR1 SEHNR, CDR2 FQNEAQ (reference sequence). CDR3 length equals 15 residues.